This T cell receptor beta chain was found in a study of control samples from healthy donors and cancer patients. Only in-frame clones appear in the TCRdb table, and some are missing; sequencing was by immunoSEQ multiplex PCR. The table has 70,000 or so clones, 90% to 95% seen once. Germline V gives CDR1 DFQATT, CDR2 SNEGSKA (reference sequence). The CDR3 spans 14 residues. V gave up 3 bases and J gave up 4 bases, with 15 bases separating them. This clonotype was sampled from a woman aged 40 to 50 in good health. The chain uses TRBV20-1 and TRBJ1-2, with unresolved D. Sequenced input: blood. CDR3 protein: CSASSDAVSYGYTF. The CDR3 DNA is TGCAGTGCTAGTTCGGACGCAGTTTCCTATGGCTACACCTTC.